What follows is one TCR beta chain and its context. Germline assignment: CDR1 SGHRS and CDR2 YFSETQ. Losses at the gene ends were 1 base for V and 3 bases for J; bases not matched to a gene: 9. The CDR3 runs to 16 residues. Sequencing used immunoSEQ multiplex PCR; TCRdb keeps in-frame clones, though not all of them. Among 300,000 or so clones listed, around 88% were seen once. This specimen comes from a study of blood T cell repertoires in COVID-19. Across the study: T cells, B-cell-depleted T cells, or PBMCs supplied cDNA or gDNA.

The chain employs TRBV5-1 and TRBJ2-7, with 8 bases that match TRBD2. This TCR derives from a woman between 45 and 60 years old with acute or convalescent COVID-19. The sample taken for sequencing was peripheral blood. CDR3 sequence reads: CASSLSPGLEIYEQYF. DNA for the CDR3: TGCGCCAGCAGCTTGTCTCCGGGACTAGAAATCTACGAGCAGTACTTC.